This T cell receptor beta chain was recovered during a study of blood T cell repertoires in COVID-19. Overall study context: The samples span acute and convalescent COVID-19 from the United States, Italy and Spain. Sources were T cells, B-cell-depleted T cells, or PBMCs; the material itself was cDNA or gDNA.

Looked up from germline, CDR1 is ENHRY and CDR2 is SYGVKD. J lost 4 bases, V lost 11 bases, and 4 bases had no gene match. This CDR3 spans 13 amino acids. As processed by the authors: Reference gene primer amplification gave estimated nucleated cell counts. Repertoires were generated with immunoSEQ multiplex PCR, while TCRdb's copy carries only in-frame clones and drops some. D and trimming come from the DNA, and the V and J calls and clone size come from that table. The data show over 200,000 clones, 70% to 90% seen once. The sequence was collected from a woman aged 45 to 65 with active or convalescent COVID-19. The rearrangement joins TRBV10-3 to TRBJ2-2, with TRBD1 identical over 10 bases. Sequences were obtained from peripheral blood. CDR3 amino acids: CAFRQGATGELFF. In DNA, the CDR3 is TGTGCCTTCCGACAGGGGGCCACCGGGGAGCTGTTTTTT.